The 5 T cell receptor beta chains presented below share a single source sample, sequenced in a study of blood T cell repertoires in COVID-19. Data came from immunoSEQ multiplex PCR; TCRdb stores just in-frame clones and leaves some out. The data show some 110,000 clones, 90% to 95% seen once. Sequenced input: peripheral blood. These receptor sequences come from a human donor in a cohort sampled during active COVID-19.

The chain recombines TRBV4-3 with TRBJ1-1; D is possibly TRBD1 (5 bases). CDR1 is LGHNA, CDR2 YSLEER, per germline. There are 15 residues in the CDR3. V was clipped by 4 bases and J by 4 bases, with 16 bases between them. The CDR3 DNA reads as TGCGCCAGCAGCCCCGATAAAACCGGGGGCACTGAAGCTTTCTTT. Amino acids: CASSPDKTGGTEAFF.

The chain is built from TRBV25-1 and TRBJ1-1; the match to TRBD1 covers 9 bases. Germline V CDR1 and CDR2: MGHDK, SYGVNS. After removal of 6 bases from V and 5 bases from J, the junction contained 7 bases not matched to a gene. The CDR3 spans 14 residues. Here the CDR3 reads CASRKTGGWTEAFF. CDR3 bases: TGTGCCAGCAGGAAAACAGGGGGCTGGACTGAAGCTTTCTTT.

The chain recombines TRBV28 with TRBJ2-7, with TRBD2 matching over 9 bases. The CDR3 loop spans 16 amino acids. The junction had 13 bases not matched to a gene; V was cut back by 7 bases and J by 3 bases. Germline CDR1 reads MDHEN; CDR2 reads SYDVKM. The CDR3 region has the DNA TGTGCCAGCAACTCGCGCGGGAGGGCTGCTATCTACGAGCAGTACTTC. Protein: CASNSRGRAAIYEQYF. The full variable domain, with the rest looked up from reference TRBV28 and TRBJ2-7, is DVKVTQSSRYLVKRTGEKVFLECVQDMDHENMFWYRQDPGLGLRLIYFSYDVKMKEKGDIPEGYSVSREKKERFSLILESASTNQTSMYLCASNSRGRAAIYEQYFGPGTRLTVT.

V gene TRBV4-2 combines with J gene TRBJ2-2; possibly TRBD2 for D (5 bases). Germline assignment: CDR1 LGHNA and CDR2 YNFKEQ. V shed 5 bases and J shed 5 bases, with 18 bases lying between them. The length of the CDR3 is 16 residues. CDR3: CASSDLAGDRTGELFF. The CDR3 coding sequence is TGTGCCAGCAGCGACCTCGCCGGGGATAGGACCGGGGAGCTGTTTTTT.

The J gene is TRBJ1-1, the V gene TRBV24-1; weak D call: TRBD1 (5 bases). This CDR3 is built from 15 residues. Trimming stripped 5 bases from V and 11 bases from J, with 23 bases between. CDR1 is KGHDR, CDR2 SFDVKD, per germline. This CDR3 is CATSGLEGSWKCAFF. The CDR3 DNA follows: TGTGCCACCAGTGGCCTGGAGGGGTCCTGGAAGTGTGCTTTCTTT.